This T cell receptor beta chain originates from a study of long-term antiretroviral therapy in people with HIV. CDR3 length equals 12 residues. Run at survey level, the immunoSEQ assay was version v3.0. Assay: immunoSEQ multiplex PCR; the TCRdb copy retains only in-frame clones and omits some. The data hold some 30,000 clones, with about 90% observed a single time. The sample consisted of unsorted PBMCs, taken 2 years after starting antiretroviral therapy. The chain is built from TRBV12-2 and TRBJ2-7; the table's TRBD1 call for D was not verified on the DNA. TRBV12-2 is a known pseudogene. The receptor was derived from a man in his forties or fifties with HIV. The CDR3 sequence: CASRRTGGEQYF. Written as DNA, the CDR3 is TGTGCAAGTCGCCGGACAGGCGGCGAGCAGTACTTC.